One and the same sample provided the 10 T cell receptor beta chains below, sequenced in a study of blood T cell repertoires in COVID-19 (TCRdb year 2020). Receptors were amplified or captured by the immunoSEQ multiplex PCR assay. In TCRdb, the immuneACCESS table is reduced to in-frame sequences with V and J assigned. These tables do not hold every clone; where another copy was compared, an unresolved V gene accounts for under half, and the others remain unexplained. The sample table records more than 250,000 clones; over 70% of these occur just once. The ten top clones hold approximately 1.1% of the sample. The material sequenced was peripheral blood. The receptors were gathered from a woman aged 45-60 years with acute or convalescent COVID-19.

This chain uses TRBV12-3 or TRBV12-4 with TRBJ1-2; D call uncertain. V shed 7 bases and J shed 4 bases, with 10 bases lying between them. The CDR3 has 12 residues. The CDR3 loop reads CASTAGGYGYTF. The CDR3 coding sequence is TGTGCCAGCACCGCGGGAGGCTATGGCTACACCTTC.

This clone was seen ten or more times. The chain is built from TRBV6-2 or TRBV6-3 and TRBJ1-2; tentatively, D is TRBD1 (5 bases). This CDR3 is built from 16 residues. V was cut by 2 bases and J by 4 bases, with 17 bases left in between. CDR1 is MNHEY and CDR2 is SVGEGT in the germline V gene. The CDR3 protein is CASSYAGQVWLYGYTF. The CDR3 DNA sequence: TGTGCCAGCAGTTACGCCGGACAAGTTTGGCTCTATGGCTACACCTTC.

This chain's CDR3 is CASSFGGDGNTIYF. Written as DNA, the CDR3 is TGTGCCAGCAGCTTTGGGGGGGATGGAAACACCATATATTTT. This sequence joins TRBV7-9 and TRBJ1-3; TRBD1 is a possible D gene (5 bases). The CDR3 is 14 amino acids. Trimming pared 3 bases from V and 3 bases from J, leaving 9 bases between. Looked up from germline, CDR1 is SEHNR and CDR2 is FQNEAQ (reference sequence).

CDR3 amino acids: CASSLGWGTAYEQYV. In DNA form, the CDR3 reads TGTGCCAGCAGCTTAGGTTGGGGGACAGCCTACGAGCAGTACGTC. The genes are TRBV7-2 and TRBJ2-7; 7 nucleotides agree with TRBD1. From germline, CDR1 is SGHTA and CDR2 FQGNSA. CDR3 length: 15 residues. V lost 1 base, J lost 2 bases, and 5 bases stayed unmatched.

This chain uses TRBV14 with TRBJ2-7; 8 bases fit TRBD1. CDR3 length: 16 amino acids. Germline loops: CDR1 SGHDN, CDR2 FVKESK. V trimming: 4 bases; J trimming: 5 bases; junction bases outside the gene matches: 13. The CDR3 region is CASSPRPRSGGHEQYF. The CDR3 DNA reads TGTGCCAGCAGCCCCCGGCCCCGATCAGGGGGCCACGAGCAGTACTTC.

The chain uses TRBV7-2 and TRBJ1-5; TRBD1 might be the D (6 bases). Germline CDR1 SGHTA, CDR2 FQGNSA. The CDR3 is 16 amino acids. Trimming pared 1 base from V and 11 bases from J, leaving 21 bases between. This chain's CDR3 is CASSLESGRGIGSQHF. Written as DNA, the CDR3 is TGTGCCAGCAGCTTAGAATCGGGGAGGGGGATCGGGTCCCAGCATTTT.

This clone was found once. The V and J genes are TRBV3-1 (or the pseudogene TRBV3-2) and TRBJ2-1; 8 bases align to TRBD1. The length of the CDR3 is 14 residues. V shed 6 bases and J 3 bases; nucleotides not matched to a gene: 4. The germline V gene encodes CDR1 LGHDT and CDR2 YNNKEL (reference sequence). CDR3 amino acids: CASSLGQGYNEQFF. For the CDR3, the DNA is TGTGCCAGCAGTCTCGGACAGGGCTACAATGAGCAGTTCTTC.

The rearrangement joins TRBV5-4 to TRBJ2-7; 11 bases are a match to TRBD1. The CDR3 is made up of 14 amino acids. The ends lost 6 bases at V and 4 bases at J; junction bases unmatched: 6. CDR1 is SGHNT and CDR2 is YYREEE in the germline V gene (reference sequence). The CDR3 DNA follows: TGTGCCAGCACCTCGGACAGGGGGCAGTACGAGCAGTACTTC. Its translation is CASTSDRGQYEQYF. Full variable domain (missing parts from reference TRBV5-4 and TRBJ2-7): ETGVTQSPTHLIKTRGQQVTLRCSSQSGHNTVSWYQQALGQGPQFIFQYYREEENGRGNFPPRFSGLQFPNYSSELNVNALELDDSALYLCASTSDRGQYEQYFGPGTRLTVT.

The CDR3 protein is CATMDSYTEAFF. In nucleotides, the CDR3 is TGTGCCACCATGGACAGTTACACTGAAGCTTTCTTT. The chain couples TRBV19 to TRBJ1-1; possible D gene TRBD1, 6 bases. The germline CDR1 and CDR2 sequences are LNHDA and SQIVND (reference sequence). Trimming left V 10 bases short and J 3 bases short, with 12 bases between. The CDR3 is made up of 12 amino acids.

This clone was detected only a few times. The chain has TRBV30 and TRBJ1-2, with 10 bases that match TRBD1. The J segment lost 2 bases and the V segment lost 2 bases, leaving 8 bases of the junction unmatched. The CDR3 totals 16 residues. Germline V gives CDR1 GTSNPN, CDR2 SVGIG (reference sequence). This CDR3 reads CAWSTRDRGENYGYTF. In DNA form, the CDR3 reads TGTGCCTGGAGTACCCGGGACAGGGGAGAGAACTATGGCTACACCTTC.